This T cell receptor (beta chain) was recorded in a study of technical replicates of blood from a few donors. Looked up from germline, CDR1 is SEHNR and CDR2 is FQNEAQ (reference sequence). Trimming removed 5 bases from V and 3 bases from J, with 14 bases in between. The CDR3 has 14 residues. Sequencing was performed with immunoSEQ multiplex PCR; in TCRdb, only in-frame clones are kept and a portion is missing. The table includes more than 70,000 clones, 75% to 95% detected once. Sequencing used T cells isolated from PBMCs. This chain connects TRBV7-9 to TRBJ2-7; TRBD2 is a possible D gene (7 bases). The sequence came from a human donor in good health. The CDR3 here is CASSPVGGVYEQYF. Written as DNA, the CDR3 is TGTGCCAGCAGCCCCGTAGGGGGGGTCTACGAGCAGTACTTC. The complete variable domain, with remaining parts taken from reference TRBV7-9 and TRBJ2-7, reads DTGVSQNPRHKITKRGQNVTFRCDPISEHNRLYWYRQTLGQGPEFLTYFQNEAQLEKSRLLSDRFSAERPKGSFSTLEIQRTEQGDSAMYLCASSPVGGVYEQYFGPGTRLTVT.